A selection of T cell receptor beta chains follows, all from one sample in a study of vaccination effects on CD4 cells after COVID-19. Method: immunoSEQ multiplex PCR; TCRdb's copy keeps in-frame clones and lacks some. The profile covers tens of thousands of clones, with around 76% appearing a single time and 2.8% taken by the ten largest. No cognate antigen is known for these TCRs. Sequenced material: CD4+ T cells from PBMCs cultured with HCoV-NL63 spike peptides, taken before COVID-19 vaccination. These TCRs come from a human donor who received a COVID-19 vaccine. The CDR3 runs from the conserved cysteine through the conserved F or W. D genes are given only for firm matches. Not all rows give a size; the values are once, few, many and, for expanded clones, a class.

length	V	size	J	D	DNA	CDR3
15	TRBV5-8	-	TRBJ1-4	-	TGTGCCAGCAGCTTGCCTTACGGCGGGGATGAAAAACTGTTTTTT	CASSLPYGGDEKLFF
14	TRBV6-2/TRBV6-3	-	TRBJ2-3	TRBD2	TGTGCCAGCAGTTTGAGGCTAGCGGGAGATACGCAGTATTTT	CASSLRLAGDTQYF
15	TRBV6-1	once	TRBJ1-6	-	TGTGCCAGCAGTGATGGGGAAACCTCAAATTCACCCCTCCACTTT	CASSDGETSNSPLHF
14	TRBV24-1	few	TRBJ1-2	-	TGTGCCACCAGTGACCCGAACAGGGTGGATGGCTACACCTTC	CATSDPNRVDGYTF
13	TRBV29-1	-	TRBJ1-5	-	TGCAGCGTCAAGTCAGACTCGGGGCAGCCCCAGCATTTT	CSVKSDSGQPQHF
13	TRBV5-1	-	TRBJ2-1	-	TGCGCCAGCAGCTTGGAGGGGCAGCCCAGCATAATCTTC	CASSLEGQPSIIF
12	TRBV24-1	-	TRBJ1-2	-	TGTGCCACCCGAGGGGTTGAGGGGGACTACACCTTC	CATRGVEGDYTF
14	TRBV7-9	few	TRBJ1-2	-	TGTGCCAGCAGCCGCGACGGACTGGAGGGGGGCTACACCTTC	CASSRDGLEGGYTF
15	TRBV7-9	-	TRBJ2-3	-	TGTGCCAGCAGCTTTCGCTCCAGAAACACAGATACGCAGTATTTT	CASSFRSRNTDTQYF
16	TRBV25-1	-	TRBJ2-5	TRBD2	TGTGCCAGCAGTGACGGACTAGCGGGGATAAAAGAGACCCAGTACTTC	CASSDGLAGIKETQYF
15	TRBV11-3	-	TRBJ2-1	TRBD1	TGTGCCAGCAGCTTCTCTCGACAGGGGTACAATGAGCAGTTCTTC	CASSFSRQGYNEQFF
14	TRBV5-5	-	TRBJ1-3	-	TGTGCCAGCAGCATGGGACTTTCTGGAAACACCATATATTTT	CASSMGLSGNTIYF
15	TRBV5-1	-	TRBJ1-2	TRBD1	TGCGCCAGCGGAATAGGGACCACAGGGGGCTATGGCTACACCTTC	CASGIGTTGGYGYTF
13	TRBV6-5	-	TRBJ1-1	-	TGTGCCAGCACCATACAGGCAGACACTGAAGCTTTCTTT	CASTIQADTEAFF
15	TRBV6-5	once	TRBJ1-4	-	TGTGCCAGCAGTTACCGAGGACAGATTAATGAAAAACTGTTTTTT	CASSYRGQINEKLFF
16	TRBV5-1	-	TRBJ2-1	TRBD2	TGCGCCAGCAGCTCCATTAGCGGGGGCTCCTACAATGAGCAGTTCTTC	CASSSISGGSYNEQFF
13	TRBV11-2	-	TRBJ1-1	-	TGTGCCAGCAGCTTAATGCGGAACACTGAAGCTTTCTTT	CASSLMRNTEAFF
12	TRBV25-1	-	TRBJ1-2	TRBD1	TGTGCCAGCAGAGGACAGGGTGGTGGCTACACCTTC	CASRGQGGGYTF
14	TRBV27	-	TRBJ2-3	-	TGTGCCAGCAGAGCGACAGGATATTCAGATACGCAGTATTTT	CASRATGYSDTQYF
15	TRBV5-1	-	TRBJ1-1	-	TGCGCCAGCAGCTCTGGAGACAGGAAATACACTGAAGCTTTCTTT	CASSSGDRKYTEAFF
14	TRBV10-3	-	TRBJ2-1	-	TGTGCCATCAATGACAGGCCCCGGGGGAATGAGCAGTTCTTC	CAINDRPRGNEQFF
12	TRBV2	-	TRBJ2-2	-	TGTGCCAGCAGTGGAGGGACCGGGGAGCTGTTTTTT	CASSGGTGELFF
11	TRBV2	few	TRBJ1-1	-	TGTGCCAGCAGTGAAGAGGTGGGAGCTTTCTTT	CASSEEVGAFF